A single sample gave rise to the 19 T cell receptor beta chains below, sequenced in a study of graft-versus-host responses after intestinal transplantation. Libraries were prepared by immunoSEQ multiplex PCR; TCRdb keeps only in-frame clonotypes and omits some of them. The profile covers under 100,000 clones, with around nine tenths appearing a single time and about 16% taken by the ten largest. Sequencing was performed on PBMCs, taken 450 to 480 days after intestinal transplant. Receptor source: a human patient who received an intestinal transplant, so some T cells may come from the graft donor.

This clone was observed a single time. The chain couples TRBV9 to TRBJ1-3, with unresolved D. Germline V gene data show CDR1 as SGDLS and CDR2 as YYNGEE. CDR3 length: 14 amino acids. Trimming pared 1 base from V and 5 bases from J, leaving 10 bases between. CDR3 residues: CASSVTDNRNTIYF. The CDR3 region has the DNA TGTGCCAGCAGCGTAACGGATAACCGAAACACCATATATTTT.

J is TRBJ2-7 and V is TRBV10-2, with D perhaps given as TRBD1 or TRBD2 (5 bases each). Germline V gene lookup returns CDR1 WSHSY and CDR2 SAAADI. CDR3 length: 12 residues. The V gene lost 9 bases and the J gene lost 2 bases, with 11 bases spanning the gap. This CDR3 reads CASGDGPYEQYF. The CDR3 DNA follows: TGCGCCAGTGGGGACGGCCCCTACGAGCAGTACTTC.

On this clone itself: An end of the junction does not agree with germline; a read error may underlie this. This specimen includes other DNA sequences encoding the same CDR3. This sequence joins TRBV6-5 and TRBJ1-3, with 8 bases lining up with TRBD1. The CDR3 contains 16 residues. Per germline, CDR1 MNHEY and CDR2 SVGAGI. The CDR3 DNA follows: TGCGCCAGCAGTTTGACAGGGGTACTCTCTGGAAACACCATATATTTT. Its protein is CASSLTGVLSGNTIYF.

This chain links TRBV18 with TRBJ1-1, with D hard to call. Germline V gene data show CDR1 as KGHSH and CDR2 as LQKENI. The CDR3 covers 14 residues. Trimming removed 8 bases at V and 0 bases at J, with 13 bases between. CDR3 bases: TGTGCCAGCACGGAGACGGGCATGAACACTGAAGCTTTCTTT. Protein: CASTETGMNTEAFF.

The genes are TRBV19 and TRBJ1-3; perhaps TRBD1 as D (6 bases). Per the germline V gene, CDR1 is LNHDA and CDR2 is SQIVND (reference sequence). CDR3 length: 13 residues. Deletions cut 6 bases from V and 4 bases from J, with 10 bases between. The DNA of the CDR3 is TGTGCCAGTAGGCCCGGGGGCGGAAACACCATATATTTT. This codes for CASRPGGGNTIYF.

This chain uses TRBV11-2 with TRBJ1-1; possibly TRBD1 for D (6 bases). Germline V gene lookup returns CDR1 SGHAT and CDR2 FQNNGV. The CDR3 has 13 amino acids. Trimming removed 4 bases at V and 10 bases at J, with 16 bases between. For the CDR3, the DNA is TGTGCCAGCAGCTCTACAGGGTTACACGGAGCTTTCTTT. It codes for CASSSTGLHGAFF.

The CDR3 is CASRDNPYEQYF. CDR3 nucleotide sequence: TGTGCCAGCAGGGACAATCCCTACGAGCAGTACTTC. The chain is built from TRBV2 and TRBJ2-7; D may be TRBD1 (5 bases). The V gene lost 6 bases and the J gene lost 2 bases, with 8 bases spanning the gap. CDR1 and CDR2 (germline): SNHLY, FYNNEI. This CDR3 spans 12 amino acids.

In DNA form, the CDR3 reads TGTGCCAGCAGTTCGAAGGGGCCGTGGGAGACCCAGTACTTC. Its protein is CASSSKGPWETQYF. The chain carries TRBV2 and TRBJ2-5; possible D gene TRBD1, 5 bases. The CDR3 extends over 14 amino acids. V was clipped by 5 bases and J by 5 bases, with 15 bases between them. Germline CDR1 and CDR2: SNHLY and FYNNEI.

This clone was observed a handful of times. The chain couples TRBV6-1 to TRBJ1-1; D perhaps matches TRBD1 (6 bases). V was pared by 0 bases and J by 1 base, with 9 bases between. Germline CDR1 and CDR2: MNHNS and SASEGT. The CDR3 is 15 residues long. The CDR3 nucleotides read TGTGCCAGCAGTGAAGCTGAGGGGGGGAACACTGAAGCTTTCTTT. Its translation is CASSEAEGGNTEAFF.

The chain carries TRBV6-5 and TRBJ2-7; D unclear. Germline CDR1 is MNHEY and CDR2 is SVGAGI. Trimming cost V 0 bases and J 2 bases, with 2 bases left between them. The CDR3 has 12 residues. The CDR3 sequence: CASSYSAYEQYF. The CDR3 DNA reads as TGTGCCAGCAGTTACTCAGCCTACGAGCAGTACTTC.

The CDR3 is CASSHRGVSTDTQYF. The CDR3 nucleotides read TGTGCCAGCAGCCACCGCGGGGTTAGCACAGATACGCAGTATTTT. The chain combines TRBV13 with TRBJ2-3, with a weak D call TRBD2 (6 bases). The CDR3 has 15 residues. The V gene's germline CDR1 is PRHDT and CDR2 FYEKMQ (reference sequence). Trimming shortened V by 5 bases and J by 0 bases, and 12 bases separated the two germline ends.

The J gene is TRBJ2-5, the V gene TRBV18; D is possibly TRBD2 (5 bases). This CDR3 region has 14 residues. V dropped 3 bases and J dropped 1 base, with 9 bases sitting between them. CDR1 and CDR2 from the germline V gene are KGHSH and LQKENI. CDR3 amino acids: CASSPGAGQETQYF. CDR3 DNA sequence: TGTGCCAGCTCACCGGGAGCAGGCCAAGAGACCCAGTACTTC.

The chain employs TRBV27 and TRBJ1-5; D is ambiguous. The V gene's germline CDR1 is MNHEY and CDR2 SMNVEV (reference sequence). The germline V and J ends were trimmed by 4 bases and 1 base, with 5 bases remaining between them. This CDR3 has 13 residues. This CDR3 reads CASSWQSNQPQHF. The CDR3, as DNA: TGTGCCAGCAGTTGGCAGAGCAATCAGCCCCAGCATTTT.

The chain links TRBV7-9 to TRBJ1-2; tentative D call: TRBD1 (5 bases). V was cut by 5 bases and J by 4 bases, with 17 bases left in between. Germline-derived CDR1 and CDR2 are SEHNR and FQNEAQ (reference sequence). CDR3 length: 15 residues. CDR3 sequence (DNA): TGTGCCAGCAGCCCTAGGGGCACCATGATCTATGGCTACACCTTC. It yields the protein CASSPRGTMIYGYTF.

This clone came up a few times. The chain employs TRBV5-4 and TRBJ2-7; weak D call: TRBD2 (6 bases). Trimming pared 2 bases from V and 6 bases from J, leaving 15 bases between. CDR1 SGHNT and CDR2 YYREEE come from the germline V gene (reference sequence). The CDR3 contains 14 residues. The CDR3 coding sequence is TGTGCCAGCAGCTTCGACGGGGGACGGGGCGAGCAGTACTTC. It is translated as CASSFDGGRGEQYF. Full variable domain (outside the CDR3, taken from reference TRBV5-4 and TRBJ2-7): ETGVTQSPTHLIKTRGQQVTLRCSSQSGHNTVSWYQQALGQGPQFIFQYYREEENGRGNFPPRFSGLQFPNYSSELNVNALELDDSALYLCASSFDGGRGEQYFGPGTRLTVT.

The CDR3 here is CASSPRGGLMNTEAFF. CDR3 in DNA: TGTGCCAGCAGCCCCCGAGGGGGGCTGATGAACACTGAAGCTTTCTTT. The rearrangement joins TRBV7-9 to TRBJ1-1; possibly TRBD1 for D (6 bases). Germline V gene data show CDR1 as SEHNR and CDR2 as FQNEAQ (reference sequence). Trimming took off 5 bases at V and 0 bases at J, with 16 bases between the two ends. This CDR3 comprises 16 residues.

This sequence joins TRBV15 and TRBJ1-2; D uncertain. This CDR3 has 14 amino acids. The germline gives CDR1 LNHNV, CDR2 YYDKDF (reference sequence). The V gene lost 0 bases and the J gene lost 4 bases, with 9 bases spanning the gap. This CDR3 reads CATSRDPGSYGYTF. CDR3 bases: TGTGCCACCAGCAGAGATCCGGGGAGCTATGGCTACACCTTC.

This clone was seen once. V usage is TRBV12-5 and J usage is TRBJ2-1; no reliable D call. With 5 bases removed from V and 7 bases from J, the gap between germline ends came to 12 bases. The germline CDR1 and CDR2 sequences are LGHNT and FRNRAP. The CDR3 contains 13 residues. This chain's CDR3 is CASGHDTDNEQFF. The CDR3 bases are TGTGCTAGTGGTCACGACACCGATAATGAGCAGTTCTTC.

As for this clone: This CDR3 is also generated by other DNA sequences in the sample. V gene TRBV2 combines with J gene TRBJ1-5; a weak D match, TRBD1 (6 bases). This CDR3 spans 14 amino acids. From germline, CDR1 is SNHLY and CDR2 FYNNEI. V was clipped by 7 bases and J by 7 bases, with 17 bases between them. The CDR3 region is CASTGAGPNQPQHF. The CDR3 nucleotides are TGTGCCAGCACAGGGGCAGGCCCCAACCAGCCCCAGCATTTT.